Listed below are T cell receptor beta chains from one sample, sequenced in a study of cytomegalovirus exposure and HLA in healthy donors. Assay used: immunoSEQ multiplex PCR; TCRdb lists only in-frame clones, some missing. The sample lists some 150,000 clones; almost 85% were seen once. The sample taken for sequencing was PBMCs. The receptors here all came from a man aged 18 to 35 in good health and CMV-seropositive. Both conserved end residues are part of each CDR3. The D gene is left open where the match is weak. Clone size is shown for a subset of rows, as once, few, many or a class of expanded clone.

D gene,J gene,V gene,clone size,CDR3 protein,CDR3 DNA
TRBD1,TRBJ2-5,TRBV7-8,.,CASSLEIGQVQETQYF,TGTGCCAGCAGCTTAGAGATTGGACAGGTCCAAGAGACCCAGTACTTC
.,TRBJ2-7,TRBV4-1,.,CASSLRDNSYEQYF,TGCGCCAGCAGCCTCCGGGACAACTCCTACGAGCAGTACTTC
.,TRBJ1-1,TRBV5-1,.,CASGRVPGYGSEAFF,TGCGCCAGCGGGAGAGTCCCAGGTTATGGGAGTGAAGCTTTCTTT
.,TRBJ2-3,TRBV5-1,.,CASSLGRDTQYF,TGCGCCAGCAGCTTGGGGAGGGATACGCAGTATTTT
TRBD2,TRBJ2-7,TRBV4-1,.,CASSQETSGSDSYEQYF,TGCGCCAGCAGCCAAGAAACTAGCGGGAGTGACTCCTACGAGCAGTACTTC
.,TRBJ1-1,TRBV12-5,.,CASGLFLEGLTEAFF,TGTGCTAGTGGTTTGTTCCTTGAGGGACTCACTGAAGCTTTCTTT
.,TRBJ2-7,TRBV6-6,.,CASSEGYEQYF,TGTGCCAGCAGTGAGGGCTACGAGCAGTACTTC
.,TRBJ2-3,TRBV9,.,CASSPGAGRTDTQYF,TGTGCCAGCAGCCCCGGGGCGGGACGCACAGATACGCAGTATTTT
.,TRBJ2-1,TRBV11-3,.,CASTGDLAHNEQFF,TGTGCCAGCACCGGGGATCTCGCCCACAATGAGCAGTTCTTC
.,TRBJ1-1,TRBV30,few,CAWSWGGETEAFF,TGTGCCTGGAGTTGGGGGGGAGAGACTGAAGCTTTCTTT
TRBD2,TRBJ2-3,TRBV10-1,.,CASSVTSGMITDTQYF,TGCGCCAGCAGTGTAACTAGCGGGATGATCACAGATACGCAGTATTTT
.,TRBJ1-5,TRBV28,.,CASSREGNQPQHF,TGTGCCAGCAGTCGGGAGGGCAATCAGCCCCAGCATTTT
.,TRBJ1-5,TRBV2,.,CASSGGGVGQPQHF,TGTGCCAGCAGTGGGGGGGGCGTCGGTCAGCCCCAGCATTTT
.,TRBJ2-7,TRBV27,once,CASSLSGSSYEQYF,TGTGCCAGCAGTTTATCCGGGAGCTCCTACGAGCAGTACTTC
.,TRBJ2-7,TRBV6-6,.,CASSYSLAESSGEQYF,TGTGCCAGCAGTTACTCATTGGCGGAGAGCTCGGGGGAGCAGTACTTC
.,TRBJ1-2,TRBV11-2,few,CASSLGTGSVGGYTF,TGTGCCAGCAGCTTAGGAACGGGAAGTGTGGGTGGCTACACCTTC
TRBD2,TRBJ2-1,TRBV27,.,CASSPRTSGRNDEQFF,TGTGCCAGCAGTCCCAGGACTAGCGGGCGGAACGATGAGCAGTTCTTC
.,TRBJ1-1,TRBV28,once,CASSLPLQGIINTEAFF,TGTGCCAGCAGTTTACCATTACAGGGAATTATTAACACTGAAGCTTTCTTT
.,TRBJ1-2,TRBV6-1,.,CASSRPGDDDDGYTF,TGTGCCAGCAGCCGACCCGGGGATGACGATGATGGCTACACCTTC
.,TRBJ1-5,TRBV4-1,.,CASSPRDKSSNQPQHF,TGCGCCAGCAGCCCCAGGGACAAGTCGAGCAATCAGCCCCAGCATTTT
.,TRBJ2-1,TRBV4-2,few,CASSQISSMGHEQFF,TGTGCCAGCAGCCAAATAAGCTCGATGGGCCATGAGCAGTTCTTC
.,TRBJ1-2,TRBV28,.,CASSLRGTRYGYTF,TGTGCCAGCAGTTTGAGGGGGACAAGGTATGGCTACACCTTC
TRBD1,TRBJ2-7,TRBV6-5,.,CASSRGGWVYEQYF,TGTGCCAGCAGCCGAGGGGGCTGGGTCTACGAGCAGTACTTC
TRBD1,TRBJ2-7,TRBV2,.,CASSQGQGLEQYF,TGTGCCAGCAGTCAGGGACAGGGGCTCGAGCAGTACTTC
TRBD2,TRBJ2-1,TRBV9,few,CASSLREGNDNEQFF,TGTGCCAGCAGCCTGCGGGAGGGCAATGACAATGAGCAGTTCTTC
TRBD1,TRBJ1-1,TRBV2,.,CASSELYSTGRCEAFF,TGTGCCAGCAGTGAATTGTATTCGACAGGGAGGTGTGAAGCTTTCTTT
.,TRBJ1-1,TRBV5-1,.,CASSLTYSGNTEAFF,TGCGCCAGCAGCCTAACATACTCGGGGAACACTGAAGCTTTCTTT
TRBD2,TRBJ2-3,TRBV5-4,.,CASSLGGLAGHTDTQYF,TGTGCCAGCAGCTTGGGGGGACTAGCGGGACACACAGATACGCAGTATTTT
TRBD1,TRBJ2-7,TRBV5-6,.,CASSPQGAYEQYF,TGTGCCAGCAGTCCGCAGGGGGCCTACGAGCAGTACTTC
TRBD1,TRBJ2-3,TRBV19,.,CASSTTGMTSTDTQYF,TGTGCCAGTAGTACGACAGGGATGACTAGCACAGATACGCAGTATTTT
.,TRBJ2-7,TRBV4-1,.,CASSQGGFSRYEQYF,TGCGCCAGCAGCCAAGGCGGATTTTCCCGATACGAGCAGTACTTC
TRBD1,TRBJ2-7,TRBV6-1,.,CASSSRDRGHEQYF,TGTGCCAGCAGTAGCCGGGACAGGGGCCACGAGCAGTACTTC
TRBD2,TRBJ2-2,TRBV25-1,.,CASTRTSGRPGELFF,TGTGCCAGCACTAGGACTAGCGGGAGACCCGGGGAGCTGTTTTTT
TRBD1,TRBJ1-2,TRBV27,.,CASSLSPTGGGGYTF,TGTGCCAGCAGTTTATCCCCGACAGGGGGCGGTGGCTACACCTTC
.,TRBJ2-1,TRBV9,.,CASSVDPAGIANEQFF,TGTGCCAGCAGCGTAGATCCGGCGGGAATTGCGAATGAGCAGTTCTTC
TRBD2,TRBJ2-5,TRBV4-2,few,CASSQERAGGGETQYF,TGTGCCAGCAGCCAAGAGAGAGCGGGAGGGGGAGAGACCCAGTACTTC
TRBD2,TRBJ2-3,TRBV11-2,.,CASSSLAVTDTQYF,TGTGCCAGCAGTTCCCTAGCGGTCACAGATACGCAGTATTTT
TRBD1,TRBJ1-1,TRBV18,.,CASSPPTGGMNTEAFF,TGTGCCAGCTCACCCCCGACAGGGGGTATGAACACTGAAGCTTTCTTT
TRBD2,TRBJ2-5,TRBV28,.,CASSFSIAGVDQETQYF,TGTGCCAGCAGTTTTTCCATAGCGGGAGTGGATCAAGAGACCCAGTACTTC
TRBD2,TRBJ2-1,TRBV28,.,CASSQAGVMNEQFF,TGTGCCAGCTCGCAAGCGGGAGTTATGAATGAGCAGTTCTTC
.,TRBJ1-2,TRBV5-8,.,CASSPRGVRNYGYTF,TGTGCCAGCAGCCCCCGGGGGGTAAGAAACTATGGCTACACCTTC
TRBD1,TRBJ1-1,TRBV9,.,CASSVETGVNTEAFF,TGTGCCAGCAGCGTGGAGACAGGGGTGAACACTGAAGCTTTCTTT
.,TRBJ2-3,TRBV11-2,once,CASSLFGTDTQYF,TGTGCCAGCAGCTTATTCGGCACAGATACGCAGTATTTT
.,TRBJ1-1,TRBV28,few,CASSFGLGGRTEAFF,TGTGCCAGCAGTTTTGGGTTGGGGGGGAGGACTGAAGCTTTCTTT
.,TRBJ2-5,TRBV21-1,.,CASSRVQDRHLQTQYF,TGTGCCAGCAGCAGAGTACAGGACAGGCACTTACAGACCCAGTACTTC
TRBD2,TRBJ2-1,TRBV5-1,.,CASSSGLAPAVQFF,TGCGCCAGCAGCTCGGGACTAGCGCCCGCGGTGCAGTTCTTC
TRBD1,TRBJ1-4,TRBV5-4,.,CASSTDRGLGEKLFF,TGTGCCAGCAGCACGGACAGGGGGCTTGGCGAAAAACTGTTTTTT
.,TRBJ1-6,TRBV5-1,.,CASSLVRNSPLHF,TGCGCCAGCAGCTTGGTGAGGAATTCACCCCTCCACTTT
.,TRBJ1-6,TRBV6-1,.,CASSGGGVGSPLHF,TGTGCCAGCAGTGGAGGGGGGGTGGGATCACCCCTCCACTTT
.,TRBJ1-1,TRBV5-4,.,CASSFLNRENTEAFF,TGTGCCAGCAGCTTTTTAAACAGGGAGAACACTGAAGCTTTCTTT
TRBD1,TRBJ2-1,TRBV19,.,CASSLAGTGGFSEQFF,TGTGCCAGTAGCTTAGCCGGGACAGGGGGCTTTAGTGAGCAGTTCTTC
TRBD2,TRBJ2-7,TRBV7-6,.,CASSLDRTSGFGAYEQYF,TGTGCCAGCAGCTTAGATAGGACTAGCGGGTTCGGAGCCTACGAGCAGTACTTC
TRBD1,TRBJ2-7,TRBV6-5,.,CASSRQGYEQYF,TGTGCCAGCAGTAGACAGGGGTACGAGCAGTACTTC
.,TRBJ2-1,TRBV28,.,CASSATGYNEQFF,TGTGCCAGCAGTGCTACAGGGTACAATGAGCAGTTCTTC
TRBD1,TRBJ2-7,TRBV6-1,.,CASYFTGDAYEQYF,TGTGCCAGCTATTTTACAGGGGATGCCTACGAGCAGTACTTC
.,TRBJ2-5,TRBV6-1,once,CASSRDRQETQYF,TGTGCCAGCAGTCGAGACAGACAAGAGACCCAGTACTTC
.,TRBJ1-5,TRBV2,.,CASSGSRGSNQPQHF,TGTGCCAGCAGTGGGTCACGAGGGAGCAATCAGCCCCAGCATTTT